These 21 T cell receptor beta chains share one sample of origin, sequenced in a study of blood T cell repertoires in COVID-19. The protocol was immunoSEQ multiplex PCR, while the TCRdb copy is restricted to in-frame clones and leaves out a portion. The sample holds about 130,000 clones, around 83% seen once. Sequenced sample: PBMCs or T cells enriched from blood (not recorded which). The receptor source for this set is a man aged 50-59 years who had recovered from COVID-19.

This clone was recorded a few times. The genes are TRBV7-3 and TRBJ2-1; possibly TRBD2 for D (6 bases). This CDR3 comprises 13 residues. Germline V lookup: CDR1 SGHTA, CDR2 FQGTGA. V was trimmed by 5 bases and J by 10 bases, leaving 15 bases between them. CDR3 amino acids: CASSLVSGREQFF. The CDR3 nucleotides read TGTGCCAGCAGCCTAGTTAGCGGCCGGGAGCAGTTCTTC.

The gene calls are TRBV7-9 and TRBJ1-2, with 9 bases identical to TRBD1. From germline, CDR1 is SEHNR and CDR2 FQNEAQ (reference sequence). Trimming at V came to 4 bases and at J to 6 bases, leaving 6 bases not matched to a gene. The CDR3 covers 14 residues. The CDR3 loop is CASSSTGTGNGYTF. CDR3 coding DNA: TGTGCCAGCAGCTCCACCGGGACAGGGAATGGCTACACCTTC. Full variable domain (rest looked up from reference TRBV7-9 and TRBJ1-2): DTGVSQNPRHKITKRGQNVTFRCDPISEHNRLYWYRQTLGQGPEFLTYFQNEAQLEKSRLLSDRFSAERPKGSFSTLEIQRTEQGDSAMYLCASSSTGTGNGYTFGSGTRLTVV.

V is TRBV15 and J is TRBJ2-3, with 8 bases that match TRBD1. The CDR3 sequence is 15 residues long. The germline gives CDR1 LNHNV, CDR2 YYDKDF (reference sequence). Trimming removed 0 bases from V and 4 bases from J; junction bases left unmatched: 3. The CDR3 region has the DNA TGTGCCACCAGCAGAGAGCCAGGGGGCGCAGATACGCAGTATTTT. Encoded protein: CATSREPGGADTQYF.

V usage is TRBV6-5 and J usage is TRBJ1-5, with TRBD1 as a possible D gene (6 bases). The CDR3 consists of 15 residues. Germline CDR1 and CDR2: MNHEY and SVGAGI. V lost 8 bases and J lost 2, with 16 bases in between. The CDR3 is CASGGNRARNQPQHF. CDR3 nucleotide sequence: TGTGCCAGCGGGGGTAACAGGGCGCGCAATCAGCCCCAGCATTTT.

With regard to this clone: Relative to the germline gene, one junction end is altered; a read error may explain this. This sequence joins TRBV7-3 and TRBJ1-1; D is perhaps TRBD1 (6 bases). CDR1 is SGHTA, CDR2 FQGTGA, per germline. The CDR3 sequence is 14 residues long. CDR3 region: CASSSGHRNPEAFF. DNA of the CDR3: TGTGCCAGCAGCTCGGGACACAGGAACCCTGAAGCTTTCTTT. The full variable domain, with the rest looked up from reference TRBV7-3 and TRBJ1-1, is GAGVSQTPSNKVTEKGKYVELRCDPISGHTALYWYRQSLGQGPEFLIYFQGTGAADDSGLPNDRFFAVRPEGSVSTLKIQRTERGDSAVYLCASSSGHRNPEAFFGQGTRLTVV.

The CDR3 DNA sequence: TGTGCCAGCAGCTTAGGCCTGACAGGGGGCCATCCCCCACGCTCAACAGCTTTCTTT. Protein product: CASSLGLTGGHPPRSTAFF. J is TRBJ1-1 and V is TRBV7-2, with 10 bases aligning to TRBD1. This CDR3 spans 19 amino acids. V lost 1 base and J lost 10; bases outside the gene matches: 21. Germline V gene lookup returns CDR1 SGHTA and CDR2 FQGNSA.

The chain recombines TRBV7-2 with TRBJ2-1, with a possible D match to TRBD1 (6 bases). CDR1 is SGHTA, CDR2 FQGNSA, per germline. V lost 5 bases and J lost 5, with 10 bases in between. This CDR3 spans 13 amino acids. The CDR3 is CASSPGQNNEQFF. The DNA of the CDR3 is TGTGCCAGCAGCCCAGGACAGAACAATGAGCAGTTCTTC.

The rearrangement joins TRBV23-1 to TRBJ1-1; tentatively, D is TRBD1 (5 bases). TRBV23-1 is an ORF, and what it does is uncertain. This CDR3 comprises 16 residues. V shed 0 bases and J shed 0 bases, with 11 bases lying between them. The DNA of the CDR3 is TGCGCCAGCAGTCAATCATCTGGGGGGATGAACACTGAAGCTTTCTTT. Translated, it gives CASSQSSGGMNTEAFF.

This chain connects TRBV2 to TRBJ1-5, with 8 bases lining up with TRBD1. From germline, CDR1 is SNHLY and CDR2 FYNNEI. Trimming at V came to 6 bases and at J to 7 bases, leaving 8 bases not matched to a gene. CDR3 size: 14 residues. The CDR3 loop is CASSGQGAWQPQHF. CDR3 nucleotides: TGTGCCAGCAGCGGACAGGGCGCATGGCAGCCCCAGCATTTT.

The rearrangement joins TRBV9 to TRBJ1-3; a weak D match, TRBD1 (6 bases). With 1 base removed from V and 0 bases from J, the gap between germline ends came to 17 bases. This CDR3 comprises 18 residues. Germline CDR1 and CDR2: SGDLS and YYNGEE. The CDR3 coding sequence is TGTGCCAGCAGCGTAAGCTCGCTCGGCAGGGGCTCTGGAAACACCATATATTTT. It translates to CASSVSSLGRGSGNTIYF.

This chain uses TRBV7-8 with TRBJ2-3; TRBD2 aligns across 8 bases. The CDR3 is 13 residues long. Germline V gene data show CDR1 as SGHVS and CDR2 as FQNEAQ. Losses at the gene ends were 4 bases for V and 8 bases for J; bases not matched to a gene: 5. This CDR3 reads CASSSGTSGTQYF. In DNA, the CDR3 is TGTGCCAGCAGCTCTGGGACTAGTGGTACGCAGTATTTT.

This chain joins TRBV10-3 and TRBJ1-4, with TRBD1 matching 7 bases. Germline CDR1 reads ENHRY; CDR2 reads SYGVKD. There are 16 residues in the CDR3. Unmatched junction bases numbered 7, after V lost 3 bases and J lost 3 bases. As DNA, the CDR3 is TGTGCCATCAGTGACCGACAGGGACTAGCTAATGAAAAACTGTTTTTT. Amino acid sequence: CAISDRQGLANEKLFF.

The chain is built from TRBV18 and TRBJ2-6; D possibly corresponds to TRBD1 (5 bases). The germline V and J ends were trimmed by 3 bases and 0 bases, with 12 bases remaining between them. The CDR3 loop spans 17 amino acids. Per germline, CDR1 KGHSH and CDR2 LQKENI. CDR3 sequence (DNA): TGTGCCAGCTCACCCCAGGGAAGGGGCTCTGGGGCCAACGTCCTGACTTTC. This translates into CASSPQGRGSGANVLTF.

This clone appeared many times. The chain is built from TRBV19 and TRBJ1-2; TRBD1 might be the D (6 bases). Germline V gene lookup returns CDR1 LNHDA and CDR2 SQIVND (reference sequence). The CDR3 consists of 12 residues. V gave up 8 bases and J gave up 7 bases, with 14 bases separating them. CDR3 in amino acids: CASFAGGGGYTF. The CDR3 DNA reads as TGTGCCAGTTTTGCGGGGGGCGGTGGCTACACCTTC.

V is TRBV2 and J is TRBJ2-7; possibly TRBD1 for D (5 bases). From germline, CDR1 is SNHLY and CDR2 FYNNEI. This CDR3 is built from 14 residues. Trimming cost V 2 bases and J 2 bases, with 10 bases left between them. In nucleotides, the CDR3 is TGTGCCAGCAGTGAAAGGGGTACCCCCTACGAGCAGTACTTC. Amino acid sequence: CASSERGTPYEQYF.

This chain connects TRBV25-1 to TRBJ2-7; 8 bases agree with TRBD2. The CDR3 has 14 residues. In germline, CDR1 is MGHDK, CDR2 SYGVNS. The trim removed 3 bases at V and 7 bases at J, leaving 8 bases unmatched. This CDR3 is CASSETGGSGEQYF. The CDR3 nucleotides are TGTGCCAGCAGTGAGACGGGGGGGTCGGGTGAGCAGTACTTC.

The V gene is TRBV19, the J gene TRBJ1-1; tentative D call: TRBD1 (5 bases). Germline V CDR1 and CDR2: LNHDA, SQIVND (reference sequence). V was trimmed by 3 bases and J by 0 bases, leaving 14 bases between them. CDR3 size: 16 residues. CDR3 sequence reads: CASSILAGSLNTEAFF. The CDR3 DNA reads TGTGCCAGTAGTATTCTTGCAGGGTCCCTGAACACTGAAGCTTTCTTT.

J is TRBJ2-2 and V is TRBV12-3 or TRBV12-4, with D uncertain. V lost 3 bases to trimming and J lost 4 bases, with 6 bases between them. The CDR3 loop spans 13 amino acids. CDR3 DNA sequence: TGTGCCAGCAGTTTCTTTGTCACCGGGGAGCTGTTTTTT. As protein: CASSFFVTGELFF.

The V gene is TRBV19, the J gene TRBJ2-4, with D possibly being TRBD2 (6 bases). CDR1 LNHDA and CDR2 SQIVND come from the germline V gene (reference sequence). CDR3 size: 16 residues. Trimming pared 4 bases from V and 0 bases from J, leaving 13 bases between. DNA for the CDR3: TGTGCCAGTAGTACTAGCGCACTTTTAGCCAAAAACATTCAGTACTTC. Amino acids: CASSTSALLAKNIQYF.

V and J are TRBV5-4 and TRBJ1-2, with D possibly being TRBD1 (5 bases). Trimming removed 1 base from V and 6 bases from J, with 13 bases in between. This CDR3 region has 14 residues. Germline-derived CDR1 and CDR2 are SGHNT and YYREEE (reference sequence). CDR3 sequence reads: CASSLSGRVHGYTF. DNA of the CDR3: TGTGCCAGCAGCTTGTCGGGCAGGGTTCATGGCTACACCTTC.

The chain employs TRBV2 and TRBJ2-1, with 8 bases matching TRBD1. The CDR3 is 13 amino acids. Trimming cost V 6 bases and J 4 bases; bases outside gene matches: 2. Germline V gene sequence: CDR1 SNHLY, CDR2 FYNNEI. The CDR3 here is CASRTGGYNEQFF. CDR3 sequence (DNA): TGTGCCAGCAGAACAGGGGGGTACAATGAGCAGTTCTTC.